These 12 T cell receptor beta chains share one sample of origin, sequenced in a study of T cells expressing NK-cell markers. TCRdb re-analyzed the 5' RACE reads; it lists each CDR3 protein once, without DNA. Its table records some 500,000 distinct CDR3 sequences. Source material: blood T cells: a sorted CD56 or NKG2C T cell subset, CD4+ or CD8+ T cells, or bulk PBMC T cells (not recorded which). The receptors derive from a woman aged 45-60 years in good health.

The CDR3 reads CASSSWRSLTNYGYTF. The rearrangement joins TRBV4-1 to TRBJ1-2. The CDR3 spans 16 residues. CDR1 and CDR2 from the germline V gene are MGHRA and YSYEKL.

J is TRBJ2-7 and V is TRBV12-3 or TRBV12-4; without DNA, the TCRdb call of TRBD1 cannot be checked. The CDR3 loop spans 16 amino acids. The CDR3 protein is CASSTPRTSSSYEQYF.

The chain has TRBV5-1 and TRBJ1-3. Per the germline V gene, CDR1 is SGHRS and CDR2 is YFSETQ. This CDR3 contains 15 residues. The CDR3 sequence is CASSDPIFSGNTIYF.

V gene TRBV7-6 combines with J gene TRBJ2-1; the TCRdb D gene call, TRBD2, has no DNA to confirm it. The CDR3 has 17 residues. From germline, CDR1 is SGHVS and CDR2 FNYEAQ. The CDR3 here is CASSPRLAGGLYNEQFF.

The chain is built from TRBV20-1 and TRBJ1-1; with no DNA, the TCRdb D assignment of TRBD1 cannot be verified. Germline lookup yields CDR1 DFQATT and CDR2 SNEGSKA (reference sequence). The CDR3 contains 12 residues. The CDR3: CSARQGATEAFF.

The CDR3 region is CASSVATAVGQLYTEAFF. The J gene is TRBJ1-1, the V gene TRBV9. CDR3 size: 18 residues. Germline CDR1 and CDR2: SGDLS and YYNGEE.

The chain employs TRBV20-1 and TRBJ2-1; TCRdb's D gene call, TRBD2, goes unchecked for lack of DNA. The CDR3 extends over 14 amino acids. Germline CDR1 reads DFQATT; CDR2 reads SNEGSKA (reference sequence). Here the CDR3 reads CSARLAGAVNEQFF.

The chain uses TRBV29-1 and TRBJ2-1; TCRdb calls TRBD2, which cannot be checked without DNA. Germline V gene sequence: CDR1 SQVTM, CDR2 ANQGSEA. The CDR3 is made up of 16 amino acids. The CDR3 region is CSVGGLAGENYNEQFF.

The chain has TRBV7-3 and TRBJ2-1; TCRdb designates TRBD1, a call that cannot be tested without DNA. The CDR3 totals 12 residues. From germline, CDR1 is SGHTA and CDR2 FQGTGA. The CDR3: CASSQFGREQFF.

This CDR3 is CASSSPDLAGDTDTQYF. The rearrangement links TRBV28 to TRBJ2-3; no DNA is available, so the TRBD2 call from TCRdb remains unchecked. This CDR3 is 17 amino acids long. Germline CDR1 reads MDHEN; CDR2 reads SYDVKM.

The chain carries TRBV20-1 and TRBJ2-5; TCRdb's D gene call, TRBD2, goes unchecked for lack of DNA. CDR3 size: 16 residues. Germline CDR1 reads DFQATT; CDR2 reads SNEGSKA (reference sequence). The CDR3 here is CSAGGSGLAPQETQYF.

The genes are TRBV5-1 and TRBJ2-5; TCRdb calls TRBD1, which cannot be checked without DNA. The CDR3 loop spans 15 amino acids. The germline V gene has CDR1 SGHRS and CDR2 YFSETQ. The CDR3 region is CASRPAGLGKETQYF.